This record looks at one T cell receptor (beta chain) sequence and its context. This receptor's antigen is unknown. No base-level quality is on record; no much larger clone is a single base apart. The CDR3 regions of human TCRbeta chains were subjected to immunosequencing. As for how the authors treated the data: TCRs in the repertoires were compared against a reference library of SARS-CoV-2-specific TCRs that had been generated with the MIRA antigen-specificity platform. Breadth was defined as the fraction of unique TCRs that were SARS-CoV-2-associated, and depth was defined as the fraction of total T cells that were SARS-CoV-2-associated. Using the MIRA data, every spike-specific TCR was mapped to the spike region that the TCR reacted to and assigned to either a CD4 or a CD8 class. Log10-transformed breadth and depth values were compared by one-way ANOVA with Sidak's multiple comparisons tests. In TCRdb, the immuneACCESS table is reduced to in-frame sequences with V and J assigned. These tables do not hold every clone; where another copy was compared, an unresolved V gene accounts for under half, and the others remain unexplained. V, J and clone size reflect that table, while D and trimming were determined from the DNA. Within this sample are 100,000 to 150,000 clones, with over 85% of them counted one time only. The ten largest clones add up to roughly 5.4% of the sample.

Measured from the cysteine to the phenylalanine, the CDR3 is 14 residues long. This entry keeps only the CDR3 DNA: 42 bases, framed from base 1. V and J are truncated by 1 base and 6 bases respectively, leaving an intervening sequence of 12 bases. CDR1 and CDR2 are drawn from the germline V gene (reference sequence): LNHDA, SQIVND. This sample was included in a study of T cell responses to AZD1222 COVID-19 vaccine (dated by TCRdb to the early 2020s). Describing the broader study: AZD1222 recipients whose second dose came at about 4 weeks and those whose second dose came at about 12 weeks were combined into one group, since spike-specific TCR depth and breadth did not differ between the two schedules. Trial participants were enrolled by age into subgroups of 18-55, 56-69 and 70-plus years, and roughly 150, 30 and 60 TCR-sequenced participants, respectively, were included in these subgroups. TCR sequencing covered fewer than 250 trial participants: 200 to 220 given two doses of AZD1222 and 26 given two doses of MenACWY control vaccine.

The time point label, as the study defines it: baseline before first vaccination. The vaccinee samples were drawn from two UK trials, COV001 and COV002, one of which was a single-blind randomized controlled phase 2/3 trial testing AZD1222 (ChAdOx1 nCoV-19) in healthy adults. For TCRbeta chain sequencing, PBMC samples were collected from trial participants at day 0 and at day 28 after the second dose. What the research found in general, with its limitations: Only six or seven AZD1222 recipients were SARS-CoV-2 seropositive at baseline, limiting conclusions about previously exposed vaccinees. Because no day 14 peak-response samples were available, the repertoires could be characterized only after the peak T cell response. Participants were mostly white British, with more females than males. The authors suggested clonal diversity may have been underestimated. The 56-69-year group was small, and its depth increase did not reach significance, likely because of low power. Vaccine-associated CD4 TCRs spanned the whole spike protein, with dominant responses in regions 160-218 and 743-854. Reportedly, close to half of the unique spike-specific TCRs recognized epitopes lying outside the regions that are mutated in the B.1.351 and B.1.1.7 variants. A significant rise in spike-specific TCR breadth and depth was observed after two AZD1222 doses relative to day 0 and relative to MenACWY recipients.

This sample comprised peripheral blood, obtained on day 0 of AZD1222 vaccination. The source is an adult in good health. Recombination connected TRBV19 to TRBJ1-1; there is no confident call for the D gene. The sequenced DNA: TGTGCCAGTAGTATAGTAACGGGGAGCGCTGAAGCTTTCTTT. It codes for CASSIVTGSAEAFF.